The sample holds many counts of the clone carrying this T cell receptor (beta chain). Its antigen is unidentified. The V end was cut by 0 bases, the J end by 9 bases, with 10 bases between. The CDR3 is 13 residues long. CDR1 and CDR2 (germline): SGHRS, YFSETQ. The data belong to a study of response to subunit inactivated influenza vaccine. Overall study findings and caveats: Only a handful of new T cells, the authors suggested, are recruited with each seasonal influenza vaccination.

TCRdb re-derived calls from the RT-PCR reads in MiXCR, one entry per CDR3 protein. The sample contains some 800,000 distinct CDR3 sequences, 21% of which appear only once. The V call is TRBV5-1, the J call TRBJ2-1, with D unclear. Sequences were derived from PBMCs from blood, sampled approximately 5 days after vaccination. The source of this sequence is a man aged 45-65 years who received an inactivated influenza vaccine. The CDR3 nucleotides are TGCGCCAGCAGCTTGGGCCCCGGGCCTGAGCAGTTCTTC. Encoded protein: CASSLGPGPEQFF.